The T cell receptor beta chain described here comes from a study of Ad26.COV2.S vaccination and SARS-CoV-2 variants. This clone came up a few times. The sample's treatment: about 20 received Ad26.COV2.S at low or high dose, single or two shots; about five received placebo; per-sample allocation not given. The samples date from day 63 after the first vaccine or placebo injection. The table came from immunoSEQ multiplex PCR; TCRdb's copy has only in-frame clones and leaves some out. The sample has 380,000 or so clones, roughly 89% seen once. The receptor comes from a person aged 18-65 years who received the Ad26.COV2.S COVID-19 vaccine or a placebo. The starting material was peripheral blood, obtained in a trial of Ad26.COV2.S vaccine versus placebo.

The CDR3 nucleotides are TGTGCCTGGAGAACACCGGGACCACGCGATTCACCCCTCCACTTT. Protein product: CAWRTPGPRDSPLHF. The chain couples TRBV30 to TRBJ1-6, with D possibly being TRBD1 (5 bases). This CDR3 spans 15 amino acids. Germline CDR1 and CDR2: GTSNPN and SVGIG (reference sequence). V was cut by 3 bases and J by 8 bases, with 17 bases left in between.